The 9 T cell receptor beta chains in this list originate from one sample, sequenced in a study of blood T cells in healthy people across ages. Combining a sample-barcoded 5' primer with a J-beta primer mix, a second PCR ran for roughly 6 to 12 cycles. TCRdb independently ran MiXCR on the 5' RACE reads; one entry per CDR3 protein. The table has about 1.6 million distinct CDR3 sequences, roughly 32% seen once. The source material was blood. The origin of the receptors is a woman in her twenties or thirties in good health.

V is TRBV7-9 and J is TRBJ2-7, with D perhaps given as TRBD1 or TRBD2 (5 bases each). CDR1 is SEHNR and CDR2 is FQNEAQ in the germline V gene (reference sequence). V gave up 5 bases and J gave up 10 bases, with 15 bases separating them. The CDR3 extends over 12 amino acids. The CDR3 here is CASSHRDLAQYF. CDR3 nucleotide sequence: TGTGCCAGCAGCCACCGGGACCTCGCACAGTACTTC. Full variable domain (remainder filled in from reference TRBV7-9 and TRBJ2-7): DTGVSQNPRHKITKRGQNVTFRCDPISEHNRLYWYRQTLGQGPEFLTYFQNEAQLEKSRLLSDRFSAERPKGSFSTLEIQRTEQGDSAMYLCASSHRDLAQYFGPGTRLTVT.

The chain employs TRBV7-3 and TRBJ2-6; 7 positions match TRBD1. The CDR3 runs 18 residues. V trimming: 5 bases; J trimming: 3 bases; junction bases outside the gene matches: 13. Germline V lookup: CDR1 SGHTA, CDR2 FQGTGA. CDR3 sequence (DNA): TGTGCCAGCAGCCCATTACAGGGGTCGAATATTGGGGCCAACGTCCTGACTTTC. Protein product: CASSPLQGSNIGANVLTF. Filled out from reference TRBV7-3 and TRBJ2-6, the complete variable domain reads GAGVSQTPSNKVTEKGKYVELRCDPISGHTALYWYRQSLGQGPEFLIYFQGTGAADDSGLPNDRFFAVRPEGSVSTLKIQRTERGDSAVYLCASSPLQGSNIGANVLTFGAGSRLTVL.

The genes are TRBV28 and TRBJ1-6, with 8 positions matching TRBD1. V was pared by 6 bases and J by 6 bases, with 13 bases of the junction left unmatched. The germline V gene encodes CDR1 MDHEN and CDR2 SYDVKM. The CDR3 sequence is 17 residues long. The CDR3 bases are TGTGCCAGCAGCCCTGTGACAGGGGCTCCCTCTAATTCACCCCTCCACTTT. Translation: CASSPVTGAPSNSPLHF.

At least ten counts were recorded for this clonotype. This chain joins TRBV5-1 and TRBJ1-2; no clear D. The CDR3 runs to 13 residues. Germline lookup yields CDR1 SGHRS and CDR2 YFSETQ. Trimming pared 0 bases from V and 8 bases from J, leaving 11 bases between. Written as DNA, the CDR3 is TGCGCCAGCAGCTTGGTTGGGGATCGCGGCTACACCTTC. Residues: CASSLVGDRGYTF.

This clonotype was seen only a few times. The chain is built from TRBV11-2 and TRBJ1-2; maybe TRBD1 (5 bases). The CDR3 contains 15 residues. CDR1 is SGHAT and CDR2 is FQNNGV in the germline V gene. The ends were cut back, 1 base at V and 6 bases at J, with 15 bases in the middle. The CDR3 reads CASSLGEGPGNGYTF. The CDR3 DNA sequence: TGTGCCAGCAGCTTAGGAGAGGGACCGGGGAATGGCTACACCTTC.

There are a few counts of this clonotype. The chain carries TRBV7-9 and TRBJ1-4; perhaps TRBD1 as D (5 bases). There are 16 residues in the CDR3. Germline assignment: CDR1 SEHNR and CDR2 FQNEAQ (reference sequence). V lost 4 bases and J lost 6, with 18 bases in between. CDR3 residues: CASSSHTRVGDEKLFF. In DNA, the CDR3 is TGTGCCAGCAGCTCCCACACCAGGGTCGGTGATGAAAAACTGTTTTTT.

This clonotype was recorded a few times. The chain links TRBV6-6 to TRBJ2-7, with TRBD1 matching 10 bases. Trimming cost V 5 bases and J 5 bases; bases outside gene matches: 6. This CDR3 has 14 residues. Germline V gene lookup returns CDR1 MNHNY and CDR2 SVGAGI (reference sequence). This CDR3 reads CASSKTDRGHEQYF. CDR3 DNA sequence: TGTGCCAGCAGTAAAACCGACAGGGGGCACGAGCAGTACTTC.

This clonotype was found once. The chain links TRBV12-3 or TRBV12-4 to TRBJ2-2, with TRBD1 as a possible D gene (5 bases). The CDR3 is 12 residues long. The CDR3 sequence is CVSQENTGELFF. DNA of the CDR3: TGTGTCTCACAGGAGAACACCGGGGAGCTGTTTTTT.

The genes are TRBV3-1 and TRBJ2-1; D call uncertain. The J call may be wrong; the DNA end is better matched by TRBJ2-7. The CDR3 loop spans 13 amino acids. Germline V CDR1 and CDR2: LGHDT, YNNKEL (reference sequence). DNA of the CDR3: TGTGCCAGCAGCCACAGACCCTGGGACGAGCAGTACTTC. This encodes CASSHRPWDEQYF.